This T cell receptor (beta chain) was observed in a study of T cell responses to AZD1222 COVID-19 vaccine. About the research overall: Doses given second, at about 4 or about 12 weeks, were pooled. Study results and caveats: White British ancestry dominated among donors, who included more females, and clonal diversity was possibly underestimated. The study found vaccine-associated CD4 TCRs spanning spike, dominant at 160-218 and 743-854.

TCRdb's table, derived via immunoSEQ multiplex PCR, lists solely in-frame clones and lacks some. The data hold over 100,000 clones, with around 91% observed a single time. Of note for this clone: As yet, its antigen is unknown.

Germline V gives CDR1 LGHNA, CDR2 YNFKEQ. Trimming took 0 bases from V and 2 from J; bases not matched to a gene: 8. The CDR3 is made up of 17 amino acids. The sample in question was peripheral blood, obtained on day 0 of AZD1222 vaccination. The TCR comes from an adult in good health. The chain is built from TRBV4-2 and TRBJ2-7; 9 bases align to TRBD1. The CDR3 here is CASSQEAPGTGTYEQYF. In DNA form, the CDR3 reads TGTGCCAGCAGCCAAGAGGCCCCCGGGACAGGGACCTACGAGCAGTACTTC.